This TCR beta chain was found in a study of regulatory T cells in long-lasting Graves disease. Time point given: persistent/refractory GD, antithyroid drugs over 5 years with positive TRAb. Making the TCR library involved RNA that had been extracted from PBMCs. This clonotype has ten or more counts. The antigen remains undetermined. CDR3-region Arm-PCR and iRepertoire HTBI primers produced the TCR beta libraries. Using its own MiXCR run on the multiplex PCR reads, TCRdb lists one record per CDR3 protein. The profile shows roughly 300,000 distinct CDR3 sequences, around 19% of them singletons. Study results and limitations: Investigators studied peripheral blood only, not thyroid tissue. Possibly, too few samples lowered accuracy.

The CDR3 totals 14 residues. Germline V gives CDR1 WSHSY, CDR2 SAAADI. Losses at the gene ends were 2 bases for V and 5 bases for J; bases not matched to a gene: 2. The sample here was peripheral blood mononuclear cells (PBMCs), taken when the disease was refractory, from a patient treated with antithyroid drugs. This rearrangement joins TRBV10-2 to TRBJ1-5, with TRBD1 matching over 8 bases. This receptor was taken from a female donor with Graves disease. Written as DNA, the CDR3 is TGCGCCAGCAGTGAGAGGGACAGGTATCAGCCCCAGCATTTT. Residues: CASSERDRYQPQHF.